This T cell receptor beta chain is drawn from a study of OX40 agonist ivuxolimab in advanced cancers. Study-wide background: Patients got intravenous ivuxolimab at 0.01 to 10 mg/kg every 2 weeks. Earlier anti-PD-1, anti-PD-L1 or anti-CTLA-4 therapy was permitted; 40% had received some. Study-wide results and limits: Averaging showed that CD8+ T cells had more expanded clones than CD4+ did.

Germline V gene lookup returns CDR1 LNHDA and CDR2 SQIVND (reference sequence). The CDR3 totals 15 residues. V lost 3 bases and J 0 bases, leaving 12 bases between the germline ends. Sequenced by immunoSEQ multiplex PCR; TCRdb stores in-frame clones only, minus some. The sample includes around 66,000 clones, roughly 90% of them seen just once. Remarks on this clone: Its specificity is unknown.

The chain has TRBV19 and TRBJ2-7; D may be TRBD1 (5 bases). This material consisted of CD4+ or CD8+ T cells sorted from blood, taken in a trial of the OX40 agonist ivuxolimab. This receptor was identified in an adult with an advanced solid tumor such as melanoma, head and neck, liver or kidney cancer. The CDR3 is CASSISDSSSYEQYF. CDR3 nucleotides: TGTGCCAGTAGTATTAGTGACAGTAGCTCCTACGAGCAGTACTTC.